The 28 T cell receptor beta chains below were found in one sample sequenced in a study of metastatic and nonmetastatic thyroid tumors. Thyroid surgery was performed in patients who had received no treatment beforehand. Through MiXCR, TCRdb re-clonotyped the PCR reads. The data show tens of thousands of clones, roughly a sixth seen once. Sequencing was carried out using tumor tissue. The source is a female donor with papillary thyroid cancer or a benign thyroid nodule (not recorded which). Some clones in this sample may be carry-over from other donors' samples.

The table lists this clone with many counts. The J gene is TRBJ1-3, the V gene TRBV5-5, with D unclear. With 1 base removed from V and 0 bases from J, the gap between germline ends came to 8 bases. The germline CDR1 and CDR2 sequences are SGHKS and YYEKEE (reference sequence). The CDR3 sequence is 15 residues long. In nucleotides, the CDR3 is TGTGCCAGCAGCTTGTGGGGAAACTCTGGAAACACCATATATTTT. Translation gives CASSLWGNSGNTIYF.

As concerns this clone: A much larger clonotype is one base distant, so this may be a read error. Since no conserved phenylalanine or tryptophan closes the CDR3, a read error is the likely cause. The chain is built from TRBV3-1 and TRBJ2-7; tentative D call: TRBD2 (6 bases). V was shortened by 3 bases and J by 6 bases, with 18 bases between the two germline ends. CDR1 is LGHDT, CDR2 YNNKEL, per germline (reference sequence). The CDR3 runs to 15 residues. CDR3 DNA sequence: TGTGCCAGCAGCCAGGCGACTAGTGGGAGTGCCGAGCAGTACTCC. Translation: CASSQATSGSAEQYS.

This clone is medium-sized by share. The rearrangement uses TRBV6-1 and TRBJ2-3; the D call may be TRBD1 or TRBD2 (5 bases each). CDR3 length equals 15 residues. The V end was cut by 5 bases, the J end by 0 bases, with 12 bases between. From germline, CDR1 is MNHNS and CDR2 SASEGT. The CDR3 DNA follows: TGTGCCAGCAGTCGGGGCCTCGGAAGCACAGATACGCAGTATTTT. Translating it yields CASSRGLGSTDTQYF.

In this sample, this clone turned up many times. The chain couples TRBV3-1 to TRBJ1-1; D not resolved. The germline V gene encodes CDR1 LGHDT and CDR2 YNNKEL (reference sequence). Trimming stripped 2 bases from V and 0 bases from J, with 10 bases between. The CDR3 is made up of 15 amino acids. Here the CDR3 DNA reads TGTGCCAGCAGCCAATCGAGAGGGATGAACACTGAAGCTTTCTTT. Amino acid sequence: CASSQSRGMNTEAFF.

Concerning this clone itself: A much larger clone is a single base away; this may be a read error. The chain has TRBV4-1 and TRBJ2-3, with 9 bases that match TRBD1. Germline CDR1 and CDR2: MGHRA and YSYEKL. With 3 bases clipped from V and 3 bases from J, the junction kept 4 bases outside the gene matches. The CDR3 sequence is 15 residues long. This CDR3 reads CASSQGQGWTDTQYF. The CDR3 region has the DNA TGCGCCAGCAGCCAGGGACAGGGCTGGACAGATACGCAGTATTTT.

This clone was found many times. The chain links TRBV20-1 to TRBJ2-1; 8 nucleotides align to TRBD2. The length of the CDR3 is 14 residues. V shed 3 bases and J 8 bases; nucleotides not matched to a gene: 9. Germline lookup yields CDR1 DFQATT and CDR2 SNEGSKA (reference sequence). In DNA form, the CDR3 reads TGCAGTGCTAGTGGATTAGCGGGAAGGGATGAGCAGTTCTTC. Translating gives CSASGLAGRDEQFF.

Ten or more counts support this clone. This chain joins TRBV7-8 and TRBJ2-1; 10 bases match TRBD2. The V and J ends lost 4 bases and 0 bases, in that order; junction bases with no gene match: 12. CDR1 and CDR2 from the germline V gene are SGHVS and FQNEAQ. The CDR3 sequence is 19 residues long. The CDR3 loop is CASSWAGLAGVDSYNEQFF. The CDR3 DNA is TGTGCCAGCAGCTGGGCGGGGCTAGCGGGGGTTGACTCCTACAATGAGCAGTTCTTC.

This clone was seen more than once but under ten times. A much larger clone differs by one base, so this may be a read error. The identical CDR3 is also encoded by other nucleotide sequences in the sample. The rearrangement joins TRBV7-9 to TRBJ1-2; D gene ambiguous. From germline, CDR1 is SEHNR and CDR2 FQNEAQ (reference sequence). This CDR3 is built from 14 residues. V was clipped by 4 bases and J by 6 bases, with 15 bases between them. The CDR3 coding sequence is TGTGCCAGCAGCTCAGCTGGGCAGGAGGATGGCTACACCTTC. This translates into CASSSAGQEDGYTF.

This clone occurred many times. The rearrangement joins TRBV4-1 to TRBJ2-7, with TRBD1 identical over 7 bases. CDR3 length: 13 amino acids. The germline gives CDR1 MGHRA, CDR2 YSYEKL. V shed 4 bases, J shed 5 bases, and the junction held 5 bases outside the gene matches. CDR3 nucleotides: TGCGCCAGCAGCCCCCGACAGGGCCACGAGCAGTACTTC. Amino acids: CASSPRQGHEQYF.

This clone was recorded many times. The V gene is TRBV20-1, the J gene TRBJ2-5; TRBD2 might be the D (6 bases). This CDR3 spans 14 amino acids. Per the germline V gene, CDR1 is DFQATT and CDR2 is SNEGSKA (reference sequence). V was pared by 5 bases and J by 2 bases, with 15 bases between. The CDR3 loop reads CSAPPRGLQETQYF. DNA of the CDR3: TGCAGTGCTCCGCCCCGGGGACTGCAAGAGACCCAGTACTTC.

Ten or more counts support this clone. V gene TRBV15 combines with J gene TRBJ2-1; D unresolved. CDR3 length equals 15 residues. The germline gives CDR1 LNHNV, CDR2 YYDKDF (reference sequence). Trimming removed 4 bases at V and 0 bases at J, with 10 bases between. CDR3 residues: CATSKVRYSYNEQFF. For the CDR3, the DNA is TGTGCCACCAGCAAGGTCAGATACTCCTACAATGAGCAGTTCTTC. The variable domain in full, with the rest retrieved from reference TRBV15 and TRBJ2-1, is DAMVIQNPRYQVTQFGKPVTLSCSQTLNHNVMYWYQQKSSQAPKLLFHYYDKDFNNEADTPDNFQSRRPNTSFCFLDIRSPGLGDTAMYLCATSKVRYSYNEQFFGPGTRLTVL.

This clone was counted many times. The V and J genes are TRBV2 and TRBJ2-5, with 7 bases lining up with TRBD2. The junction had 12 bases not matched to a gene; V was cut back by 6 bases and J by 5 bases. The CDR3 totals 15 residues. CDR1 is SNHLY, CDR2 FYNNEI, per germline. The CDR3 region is CASREVAGALETQYF. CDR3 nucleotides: TGTGCCAGCAGGGAGGTGGCGGGAGCACTCGAGACCCAGTACTTC.

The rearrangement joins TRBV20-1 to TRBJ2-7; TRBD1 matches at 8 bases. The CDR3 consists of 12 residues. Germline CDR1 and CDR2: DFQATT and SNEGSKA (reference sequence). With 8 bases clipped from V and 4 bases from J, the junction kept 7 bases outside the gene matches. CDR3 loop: CSTQGAGYEQYF. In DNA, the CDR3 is TGCAGTACCCAGGGGGCGGGATACGAGCAGTACTTC.

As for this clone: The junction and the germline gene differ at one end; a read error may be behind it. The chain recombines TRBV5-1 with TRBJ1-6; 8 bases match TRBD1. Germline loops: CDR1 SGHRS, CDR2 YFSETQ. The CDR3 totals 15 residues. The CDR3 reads CSSSPQGQVGSPLHF. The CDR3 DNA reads TGCTCCAGCAGCCCCCAGGGACAGGTAGGTTCACCCCTCCACTTT.

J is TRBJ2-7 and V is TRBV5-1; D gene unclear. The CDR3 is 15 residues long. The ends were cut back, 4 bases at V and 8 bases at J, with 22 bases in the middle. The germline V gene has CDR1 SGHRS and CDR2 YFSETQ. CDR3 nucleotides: TGCGCCAGCAGCATCGGGTCGGGCCCTTCGGTCCAGCAGTACTTC. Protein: CASSIGSGPSVQQYF.

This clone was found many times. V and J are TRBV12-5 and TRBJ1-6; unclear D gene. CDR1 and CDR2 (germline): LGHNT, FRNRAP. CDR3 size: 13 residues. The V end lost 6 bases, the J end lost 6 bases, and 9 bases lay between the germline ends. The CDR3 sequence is CASGTQLNSPLHF. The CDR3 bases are TGTGCTAGTGGCACCCAGCTTAATTCACCCCTCCACTTT. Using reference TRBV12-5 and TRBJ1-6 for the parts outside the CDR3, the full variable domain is DARVTQTPRHKVTEMGQEVTMRCQPILGHNTVFWYRQTMMQGLELLAYFRNRAPLDDSGMPKDRFSAEMPDATLATLKIQPSEPRDSAVYFCASGTQLNSPLHFGNGTRLTVT.

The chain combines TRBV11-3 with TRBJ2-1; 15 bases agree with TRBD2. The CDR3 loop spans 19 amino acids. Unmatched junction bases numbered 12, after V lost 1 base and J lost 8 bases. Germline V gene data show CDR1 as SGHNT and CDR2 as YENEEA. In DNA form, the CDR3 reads TGTGCCAGCAGCTTAGGCCCTGGACTAGCGGGAGGGCCAGGATATGAGCAGTTCTTC. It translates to CASSLGPGLAGGPGYEQFF.

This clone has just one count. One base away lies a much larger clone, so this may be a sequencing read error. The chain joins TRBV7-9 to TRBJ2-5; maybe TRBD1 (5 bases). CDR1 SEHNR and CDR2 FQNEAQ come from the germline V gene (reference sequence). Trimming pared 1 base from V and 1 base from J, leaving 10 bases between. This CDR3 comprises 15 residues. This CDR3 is CASSLGGHPQETQYF. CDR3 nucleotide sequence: TGTGCCAGCAGCTTAGGCGGACATCCCCAAGAGACCCAGTACTTC.

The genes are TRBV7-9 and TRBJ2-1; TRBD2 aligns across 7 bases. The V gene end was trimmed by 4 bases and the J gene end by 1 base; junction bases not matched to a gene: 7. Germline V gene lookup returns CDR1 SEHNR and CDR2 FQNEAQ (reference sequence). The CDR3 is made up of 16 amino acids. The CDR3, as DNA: TGTGCCAGCAGCTCGACTAGCCTTAGATCCTACAATGAGCAGTTCTTC. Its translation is CASSSTSLRSYNEQFF.

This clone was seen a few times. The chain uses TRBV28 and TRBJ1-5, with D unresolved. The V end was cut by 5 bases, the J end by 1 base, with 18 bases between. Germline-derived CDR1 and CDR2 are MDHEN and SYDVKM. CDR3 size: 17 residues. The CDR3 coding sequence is TGTGCCAGCAGTATAGTCTGGACTCGTCGGAGCAATCAGCCCCAGCATTTT. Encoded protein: CASSIVWTRRSNQPQHF. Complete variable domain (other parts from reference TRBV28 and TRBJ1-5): DVKVTQSSRYLVKRTGEKVFLECVQDMDHENMFWYRQDPGLGLRLIYFSYDVKMKEKGDIPEGYSVSREKKERFSLILESASTNQTSMYLCASSIVWTRRSNQPQHFGDGTRLSIL.

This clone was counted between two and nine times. DNA of the CDR3: TGTGCCAGCAGCTCGGACAGTTTCTATGGCTACACCTTC. Encoded protein: CASSSDSFYGYTF. The chain has TRBV27 and TRBJ1-2; D perhaps matches TRBD1 (6 bases). The CDR3 runs 13 residues. Trimming left V 6 bases short and J 4 bases short, with 12 bases between. Germline CDR1 and CDR2: MNHEY and SMNVEV (reference sequence).

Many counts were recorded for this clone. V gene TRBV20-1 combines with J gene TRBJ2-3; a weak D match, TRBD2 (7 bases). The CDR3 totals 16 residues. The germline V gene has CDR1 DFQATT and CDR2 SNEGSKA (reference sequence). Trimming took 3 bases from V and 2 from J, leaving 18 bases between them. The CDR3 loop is CSASSKGGGPTDTQYF. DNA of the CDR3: TGCAGTGCTAGCTCAAAGGGGGGAGGGCCCACAGATACGCAGTATTTT.

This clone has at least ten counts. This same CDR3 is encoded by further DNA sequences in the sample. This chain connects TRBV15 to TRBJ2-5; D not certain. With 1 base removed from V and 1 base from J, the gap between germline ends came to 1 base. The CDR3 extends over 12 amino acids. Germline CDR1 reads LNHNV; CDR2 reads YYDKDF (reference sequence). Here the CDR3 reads CATSRAQETQYF. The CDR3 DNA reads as TGTGCCACCAGCAGAGCCCAAGAGACCCAGTACTTC.

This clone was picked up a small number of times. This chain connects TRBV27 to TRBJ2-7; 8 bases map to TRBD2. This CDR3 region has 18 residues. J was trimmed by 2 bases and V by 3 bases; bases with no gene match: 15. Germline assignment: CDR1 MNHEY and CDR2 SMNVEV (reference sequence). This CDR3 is CASSLIRNLAGQPYEQYF. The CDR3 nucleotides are TGTGCCAGCAGTTTGATCCGGAACCTAGCGGGCCAGCCCTACGAGCAGTACTTC.

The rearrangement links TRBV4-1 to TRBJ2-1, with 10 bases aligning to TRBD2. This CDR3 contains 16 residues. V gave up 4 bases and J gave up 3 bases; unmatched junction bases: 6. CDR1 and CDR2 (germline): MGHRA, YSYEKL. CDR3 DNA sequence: TGCGCCAGCAGCCGCTCCGGACTAGCGGACTACAATGAGCAGTTCTTC. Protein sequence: CASSRSGLADYNEQFF.

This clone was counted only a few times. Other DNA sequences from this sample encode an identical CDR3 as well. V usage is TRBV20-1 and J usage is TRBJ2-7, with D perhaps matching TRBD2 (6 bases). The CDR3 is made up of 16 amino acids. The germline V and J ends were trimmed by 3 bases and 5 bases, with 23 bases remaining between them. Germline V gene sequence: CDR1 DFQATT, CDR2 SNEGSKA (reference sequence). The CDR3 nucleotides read TGCAGTGCTAGGTTCCACCAAGGACTGGCGGGGAACGAGCAGTACTTC. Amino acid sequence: CSARFHQGLAGNEQYF.

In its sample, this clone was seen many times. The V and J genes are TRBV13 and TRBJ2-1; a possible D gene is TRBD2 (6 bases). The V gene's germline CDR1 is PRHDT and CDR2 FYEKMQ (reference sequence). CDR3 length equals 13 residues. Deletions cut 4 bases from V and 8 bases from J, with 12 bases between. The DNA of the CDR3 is TGTGCCAGCAGCTCACTGTCGGGGGATGAGCAGTTCTTC. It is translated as CASSSLSGDEQFF.

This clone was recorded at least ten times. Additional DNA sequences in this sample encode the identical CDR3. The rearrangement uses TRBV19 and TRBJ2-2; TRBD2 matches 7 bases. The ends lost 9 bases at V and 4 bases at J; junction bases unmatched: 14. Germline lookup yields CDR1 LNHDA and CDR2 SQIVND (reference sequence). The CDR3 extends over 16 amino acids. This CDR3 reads CASGGSPGGGTGELFF. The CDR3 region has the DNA TGTGCCAGCGGCGGGAGCCCGGGGGGTGGCACCGGGGAGCTGTTTTTT. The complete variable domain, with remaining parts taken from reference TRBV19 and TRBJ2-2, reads DGGITQSPKYLFRKEGQNVTLSCEQNLNHDAMYWYRQDPGQGLRLIYYSQIVNDFQKGDIAEGYSVSREKKESFPLTVTSAQKNPTAFYLCASGGSPGGGTGELFFGEGSRLTVL.